Listed here are 19 T cell receptor beta chains from one sample, sequenced in a study of cytomegalovirus exposure and HLA in healthy donors. PCR was performed using 60 Vbeta and 13 Jbeta primers. Method: immunoSEQ multiplex PCR; TCRdb's copy keeps in-frame clones and lacks some. The sample gives some 180,000 clones, under 9.5% of which show up once; 1% to 1.5% is in the top ten. Sequenced sample: PBMCs. These receptors were collected from a woman under 40 in good health and CMV-seropositive.

The CDR3 region is CASSQGSSQETQYF. CDR3 DNA: TGCGCCAGCAGTCAGGGGTCAAGTCAAGAGACCCAGTACTTC. The chain recombines TRBV5-1 with TRBJ2-5; weak D call: TRBD1 (6 bases). V lost 5 bases to trimming and J lost 2 bases, with 13 bases between them. The CDR3 totals 14 residues. The germline V gene has CDR1 SGHRS and CDR2 YFSETQ.

The gene calls are TRBV10-1 and TRBJ1-1; the D gene is possibly TRBD1 (5 bases). V shed 2 bases and J shed 0 bases, with 10 bases lying between them. The CDR3 runs to 15 residues. Germline CDR1 WNHNN, CDR2 SYGVQD (reference sequence). This chain's CDR3 is CASSENPGMNTEAFF. CDR3 nucleotides: TGCGCCAGCAGTGAGAACCCAGGGATGAACACTGAAGCTTTCTTT.

This sequence joins TRBV7-2 and TRBJ2-3, with 8 bases aligning to TRBD2. With V trimmed by 2 bases and J by 5 bases, 6 bases remained unmatched. CDR3 size: 15 residues. The germline V gene has CDR1 SGHTA and CDR2 FQGNSA. The CDR3 is CASSLYSGRVDTQYF. CDR3 bases: TGTGCCAGCAGCTTATACAGCGGGAGAGTAGATACGCAGTATTTT.

Only a few counts were recorded for this clone. The chain has TRBV11-2 and TRBJ2-7, with a weak D call TRBD2 (6 bases). The CDR3 is made up of 15 amino acids. Looked up from germline, CDR1 is SGHAT and CDR2 is FQNNGV. V was cut by 1 base and J by 2 bases, with 12 bases left in between. This CDR3 is CASSLVGVAAYEQYF. As DNA, the CDR3 is TGTGCCAGCAGCTTAGTGGGAGTAGCGGCCTACGAGCAGTACTTC. Drawing the rest from reference TRBV11-2 and TRBJ2-7, the complete variable domain is EAGVAQSPRYKIIEKRQSVAFWCNPISGHATLYWYQQILGQGPKLLIQFQNNGVVDDSQLPKDRFSAERLKGVDSTLKIQPAKLEDSAVYLCASSLVGVAAYEQYFGPGTRLTVT.

As regards this clone: The same CDR3 can be traced to other DNA sequences in this sample. The V gene is TRBV5-6, the J gene TRBJ2-7, with 9 nucleotides matching TRBD1. Trimming removed 4 bases from V and 0 bases from J; junction bases left unmatched: 5. The germline V gene encodes CDR1 SGHDT and CDR2 YYEEEE. The CDR3 spans 15 residues. CDR3 DNA: TGTGCCAGCAGCCCTGGGACAGGGAGCTCCTACGAGCAGTACTTC. Its protein is CASSPGTGSSYEQYF.

The chain carries TRBV5-1 and TRBJ2-7; 8 bases line up with TRBD2. J gave up 0 bases and V 1 base, and 3 bases lay outside the gene matches. Germline assignment: CDR1 SGHRS and CDR2 YFSETQ. The CDR3 has 15 amino acids. The CDR3 sequence: CASSLNGGASYEQYF. The CDR3 region has the DNA TGCGCCAGCAGCTTGAACGGGGGGGCCTCCTACGAGCAGTACTTC.

In its sample, this clone was seen a few times. The gene calls are TRBV4-2 and TRBJ2-5; D remains ambiguous. Germline CDR1 LGHNA, CDR2 YNFKEQ. This CDR3 contains 11 residues. Trimming stripped 2 bases from V and 5 bases from J, with 3 bases between. The CDR3 reads CASSQRETQYF. CDR3 sequence (DNA): TGTGCCAGCAGCCAACGGGAGACCCAGTACTTC.

This clone was found a few times. The chain links TRBV29-1 to TRBJ1-3; D gene uncertain. Trimming cost V 7 bases and J 0 bases, with 10 bases left between them. The germline V gene encodes CDR1 SQVTM and CDR2 ANQGSEA. The length of the CDR3 is 13 residues. The CDR3 loop is CSARGSSGNTIYF. As DNA, the CDR3 is TGCAGCGCTCGGGGTAGCTCTGGAAACACCATATATTTT.

This clone was picked up a small number of times. The chain is built from TRBV2 and TRBJ2-7; 8 bases line up with TRBD2. This CDR3 spans 14 amino acids. Germline V lookup: CDR1 SNHLY, CDR2 FYNNEI. With 6 bases clipped from V and 3 bases from J, the junction kept 7 bases outside the gene matches. The CDR3, as DNA: TGTGCCAGCAGCAGGACTAGCCAACACTACGAGCAGTACTTC. Residues: CASSRTSQHYEQYF.

The gene calls are TRBV30 and TRBJ2-1; 13 nucleotides match TRBD2. After removal of 5 bases from V and 8 bases from J, the junction contained 9 bases not matched to a gene. The CDR3 spans 15 residues. Germline V lookup: CDR1 GTSNPN, CDR2 SVGIG (reference sequence). Here the CDR3 DNA reads TGTGCCTGGCGGACCGGGACTAGCGGGGTGGATGAGCAGTTCTTC. Translation: CAWRTGTSGVDEQFF.

This clone was observed a handful of times. The chain combines TRBV10-2 with TRBJ2-1, with 10 bases matching TRBD2. From germline, CDR1 is WSHSY and CDR2 SAAADI. V lost 1 base to trimming and J lost 0 bases; unmatched junction nucleotides: 6. The CDR3 sequence is 18 residues long. In nucleotides, the CDR3 is TGCGCCAGCAGTGAGTTCAGCGGGAGGGCCCTCTCCTACAATGAGCAGTTCTTC. Encoded protein: CASSEFSGRALSYNEQFF.

V gene TRBV5-1 combines with J gene TRBJ2-1; D possibly corresponds to TRBD2 (5 bases). Germline CDR1 is SGHRS and CDR2 is YFSETQ. The CDR3 loop spans 16 amino acids. Trimming pared 4 bases from V and 1 base from J, leaving 15 bases between. This chain's CDR3 is CASSPGPAGSYNEQFF. Here the CDR3 DNA reads TGCGCCAGCAGCCCGGGCCCCGCGGGTTCCTACAATGAGCAGTTCTTC.

J is TRBJ1-5 and V is TRBV7-3; tentative D call: TRBD1 (5 bases). The V end was cut by 0 bases, the J end by 7 bases, with 13 bases between. Germline V gives CDR1 SGHTA, CDR2 FQGTGA. This CDR3 region has 15 residues. The CDR3 here is CASSLTGGAGQPQHF. As DNA, the CDR3 is TGTGCCAGCAGCTTAACAGGCGGGGCGGGCCAGCCCCAGCATTTT.

V is TRBV19 and J is TRBJ2-7, with 13 bases identical to TRBD2. Germline loops: CDR1 LNHDA, CDR2 SQIVND (reference sequence). This CDR3 is built from 16 residues. V shed 3 bases and J 0 bases; nucleotides not matched to a gene: 2. CDR3 residues: CASSIRLAGGSYEQYF. In DNA, the CDR3 is TGTGCCAGTAGTATTCGACTAGCGGGAGGCTCCTACGAGCAGTACTTC.

This clone appeared a few times. V and J are TRBV6-1 and TRBJ1-2, with D uncertain. Germline V gene data show CDR1 as MNHNS and CDR2 as SASEGT. Deletions cut 2 bases from V and 1 base from J, with 5 bases between. This CDR3 is built from 13 residues. The CDR3 here is CASSERDNYGYTF. CDR3 DNA sequence: TGTGCCAGCAGTGAACGGGATAACTATGGCTACACCTTC.

This clone showed up just a few times. The chain uses TRBV5-6 and TRBJ2-3; D call uncertain. Per the germline V gene, CDR1 is SGHDT and CDR2 is YYEEEE. The V end lost 2 bases, the J end lost 4 bases, and 8 bases lay between the germline ends. The CDR3 is 13 residues long. The CDR3 nucleotides read TGTGCCAGCAGCTTCGTAGATTCAGATACGCAGTATTTT. Translating it yields CASSFVDSDTQYF.

Only a few counts were recorded for this clone. V and J are TRBV5-5 and TRBJ2-7; 13 bases are a match to TRBD2. There are 17 residues in the CDR3. Losses at the gene ends were 4 bases for V and 1 base for J; bases not matched to a gene: 8. Looked up from germline, CDR1 is SGHKS and CDR2 is YYEKEE (reference sequence). CDR3: CASSPTLLAGGSYEQYF. DNA for the CDR3: TGTGCCAGCAGCCCGACGTTACTAGCGGGAGGGTCCTACGAGCAGTACTTC.

At least ten counts were recorded for this clone. Other nucleotide sequences in the sample specify the same CDR3. The V and J genes are TRBV5-6 and TRBJ2-6; 7 bases are shared with TRBD1. This CDR3 is built from 16 residues. The V segment lost 2 bases and the J segment 2 bases; nucleotides outside the gene matches: 4. From germline, CDR1 is SGHDT and CDR2 YYEEEE. The CDR3 spells CASSLLQGTGANVLTF. CDR3 in DNA: TGTGCCAGCAGCTTACTACAGGGGACTGGGGCCAACGTCCTGACTTTC.

The chain has TRBV2 and TRBJ2-7; TRBD2 matches 8 bases. This CDR3 has 16 amino acids. Trimming at V came to 4 bases and at J to 2 bases, leaving 10 bases not matched to a gene. The germline V gene has CDR1 SNHLY and CDR2 FYNNEI. CDR3 nucleotide sequence: TGTGCCAGCAGTGTGGTGGGGACTAGATCAACCTACGAGCAGTACTTC. It specifies CASSVVGTRSTYEQYF.